This TCR beta chain was captured by sequencing in a study of identical twins. Trimming cost V 4 bases and J 8 bases; bases outside gene matches: 9. Germline lookup yields CDR1 SGHRS and CDR2 YFSETQ. This CDR3 spans 16 amino acids. TCRdb re-derived calls from the 5' RACE reads in MiXCR, one entry per CDR3 protein. The table has approximately 550,000 distinct CDR3 sequences, about 22% seen once. These data are also associated with another study on yellow fever vaccine responses in identical twins.

V is TRBV5-1 and J is TRBJ2-1; 13 nucleotides align to TRBD2. Source material: CD4+ T cells sorted from blood. This TCR came from a woman aged 18-29 years in good health. CDR3 loop: CASSRTSGSLGYEQFF. CDR3 nucleotide sequence: TGCGCCAGCAGCCGGACTAGCGGGAGTCTGGGCTATGAGCAGTTCTTC.